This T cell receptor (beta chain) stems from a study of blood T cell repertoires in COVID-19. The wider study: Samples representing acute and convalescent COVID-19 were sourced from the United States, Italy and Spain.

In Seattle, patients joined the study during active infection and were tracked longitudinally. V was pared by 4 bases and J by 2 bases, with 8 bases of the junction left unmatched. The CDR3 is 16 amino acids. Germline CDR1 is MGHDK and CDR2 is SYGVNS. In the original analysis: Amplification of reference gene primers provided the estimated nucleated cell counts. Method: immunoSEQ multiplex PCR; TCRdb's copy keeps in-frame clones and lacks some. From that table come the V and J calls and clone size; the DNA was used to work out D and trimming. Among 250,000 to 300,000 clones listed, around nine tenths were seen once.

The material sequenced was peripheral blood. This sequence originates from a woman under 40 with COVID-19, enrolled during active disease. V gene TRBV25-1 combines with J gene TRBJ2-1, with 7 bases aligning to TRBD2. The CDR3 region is CASSGIWGRAYNEQFF. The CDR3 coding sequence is TGTGCCAGCAGTGGGATCTGGGGGAGGGCCTACAATGAGCAGTTCTTC.